A single TCR beta chain is shown here with its context. The data were taken from a study of T-cell memory formation after mild COVID-19. One entry per CDR3 protein, called by TCRdb with MiXCR from the 5' RACE reads. The data show 300,000 to 400,000 distinct CDR3 sequences, roughly an eighth seen once. With 2 bases removed from V and 0 bases from J, the gap between germline ends came to 8 bases. The germline V gene encodes CDR1 SEHNR and CDR2 FQNEAQ (reference sequence). The CDR3 length is 15 residues. The V call is TRBV7-9, the J call TRBJ1-5; D unclear. The receptor was derived from a man between 18 and 35 years old who had mild COVID-19 (a few samples of this study predate the infection). Cell type and time point are not known. The sequenced sample consisted of PBMCs or a T cell subset sorted from them (not recorded which). CDR3 coding DNA: TGTGCCAGCAGCTTAAGCGAATCTAGCAATCAGCCCCAGCATTTT. This encodes CASSLSESSNQPQHF.